The 14 T cell receptor beta chains below come from one sample, sequenced in a study of blood T cell repertoires in COVID-19. Here immunoSEQ multiplex PCR was the method, and the copy in TCRdb shows in-frame clones only, minus some. The table records roughly 150,000 clones, 90% of them present only once. Input material: peripheral blood. These receptors all come from a man in his sixties with active or convalescent COVID-19.

This clone was counted a single time. J is TRBJ1-6 and V is TRBV5-8; D gene ambiguous. V was trimmed by 1 base and J by 10 bases, leaving 21 bases between them. The germline gives CDR1 SGHTS, CDR2 YDEGEE. CDR3 length: 17 residues. CDR3 amino acids: CASSLFNTLGFGSPLHF. CDR3 coding DNA: TGTGCCAGCAGCTTGTTTAACACCCTCGGCTTCGGGTCACCCCTCCACTTT.

This sequence joins TRBV7-9 and TRBJ2-5, with TRBD2 matching over 8 bases. The CDR3 runs 14 residues. Germline values: CDR1 SEHNR, CDR2 FQNEAQ (reference sequence). J gave up 4 bases and V 3 bases, and 4 bases lay outside the gene matches. The CDR3 sequence: CASSFILAGETQYF. The CDR3 DNA follows: TGTGCCAGCAGCTTCATTCTAGCGGGAGAGACCCAGTACTTC.

J is TRBJ1-5 and V is TRBV30, with D uncertain. Trimming shortened V by 1 base and J by 4 bases, and 14 bases separated the two germline ends. Per germline, CDR1 GTSNPN and CDR2 SVGIG (reference sequence). This CDR3 is built from 15 residues. The CDR3 DNA reads as TGTGCCTGGAGTGGGGCAGGCAGGCCGAATCAGCCCCAGCATTTT. Translated: CAWSGAGRPNQPQHF.

This clone appeared once. CDR3 bases: TGTGCCAGCAGTTATCGCACAGCTTACATGAACACTGAAGCTTTCTTT. Amino acid sequence: CASSYRTAYMNTEAFF. The J gene is TRBJ1-1, the V gene TRBV6-5; D gene unclear. Germline V gene data show CDR1 as MNHEY and CDR2 as SVGAGI. V lost 3 bases and J lost 0, with 14 bases in between. The CDR3 contains 16 residues.

The chain combines TRBV12-3 or TRBV12-4 with TRBJ1-1, with D possibly TRBD1 on 5 matching bases. The CDR3 extends over 13 amino acids. V lost 6 bases and J 1 base, leaving 9 bases between the germline ends. The CDR3 reads CASRFTGNTEAFF. The CDR3 DNA reads TGTGCCAGCAGATTCACAGGGAACACTGAAGCTTTCTTT.

In this sample, this clone turned up a few times. The V gene is TRBV30, the J gene TRBJ1-1; no clear D gene. The CDR3 extends over 13 amino acids. V lost 2 bases to trimming and J lost 1 base, with 8 bases between them. The germline gives CDR1 GTSNPN, CDR2 SVGIG (reference sequence). The CDR3 coding sequence is TGTGCCTGGAGTCCGAGGCAGAACACTGAAGCTTTCTTT. The encoded protein is CAWSPRQNTEAFF.

CDR3 DNA sequence: TGTGCCAGCAGAACGGGGACCTACAATGAGCAGTTCTTC. Amino acid sequence: CASRTGTYNEQFF. The chain is built from TRBV2 and TRBJ2-1; TRBD2 might be the D (5 bases). Germline V CDR1 and CDR2: SNHLY, FYNNEI. Between the trimmed V and J ends, which lost 6 bases and 2 bases, there was a span of 8 bases. This CDR3 contains 13 residues.

In its sample, this clone was seen once. This sequence joins TRBV19 and TRBJ2-7; D remains unclear. CDR3 length: 14 residues. From germline, CDR1 is LNHDA and CDR2 SQIVND (reference sequence). The V gene lost 10 bases and the J gene lost 2 bases, with 18 bases spanning the gap. CDR3 residues: CATAQPGPPYEQYF. The CDR3 nucleotides are TGTGCCACCGCCCAGCCGGGTCCCCCCTACGAGCAGTACTTC.

A few counts support this clone. The V gene is TRBV6-1, the J gene TRBJ1-1; 10 positions agree with TRBD1. The V gene's germline CDR1 is MNHNS and CDR2 SASEGT. The CDR3 totals 16 residues. With 4 bases clipped from V and 5 bases from J, the junction kept 10 bases outside the gene matches. The CDR3 DNA sequence: TGTGCCAGCAGTGCGCTGACAGGGGGCGCGAGGACTGAAGCTTTCTTT. This gives the protein CASSALTGGARTEAFF.

The chain uses TRBV7-9 and TRBJ1-4; D gene uncertain. Trimming took off 1 base at V and 8 bases at J, with 11 bases between the two ends. This CDR3 region has 14 residues. Germline CDR1 is SEHNR and CDR2 is FQNEAQ (reference sequence). The CDR3 DNA reads as TGTGCCAGCAGCTTAGGAGAGGTGGAGGAAAAACTGTTTTTT. Amino acid sequence: CASSLGEVEEKLFF.

This sequence joins TRBV7-2 and TRBJ2-3; 8 positions match TRBD2. J lost 1 base, V lost 3 bases, and 6 bases had no gene match. CDR3 length: 16 amino acids. Germline assignment: CDR1 SGHTA and CDR2 FQGNSA. CDR3 bases: TGTGCCAGCAGCTTGGTGGCGGGGGGCGGCACAGATACGCAGTATTTT. Translation: CASSLVAGGGTDTQYF. The full variable domain, completed using reference TRBV7-2 and TRBJ2-3, is GAGVSQSPSNKVTEKGKDVELRCDPISGHTALYWYRQSLGQGLEFLIYFQGNSAPDKSGLPSDRFSAERTGGSVSTLTIQRTQQEDSAVYLCASSLVAGGGTDTQYFGPGTRLTVL.

This sequence joins TRBV5-1 and TRBJ2-3, with 8 bases that match TRBD1. Germline assignment: CDR1 SGHRS and CDR2 YFSETQ. V trimming: 0 bases; J trimming: 4 bases; junction bases outside the gene matches: 7. This CDR3 contains 16 residues. The CDR3 DNA reads TGCGCCAGCAGCTTGGATGGACAGGGCAGGGCAGATACGCAGTATTTT. Translation: CASSLDGQGRADTQYF.

The CDR3 nucleotides are TGTGCCGGGGGGACAGAAACATACGGCTACACCTTC. It is translated as CAGGTETYGYTF. This sequence joins TRBV2 and TRBJ1-2, with 7 bases matching TRBD1. The CDR3 covers 12 residues. Germline loops: CDR1 SNHLY, CDR2 FYNNEI. Unmatched junction bases numbered 11, after V lost 11 bases and J lost 8 bases.

This chain connects TRBV5-1 to TRBJ1-4; a possible D gene is TRBD1 (6 bases). CDR3 length equals 13 residues. Germline V gene data show CDR1 as SGHRS and CDR2 as YFSETQ. The V gene lost 5 bases and the J gene lost 5 bases, with 10 bases spanning the gap. The DNA for the CDR3 is TGCGCCAGCAGGGACAGAATAAATGAAAAACTGTTTTTT. This encodes CASRDRINEKLFF.